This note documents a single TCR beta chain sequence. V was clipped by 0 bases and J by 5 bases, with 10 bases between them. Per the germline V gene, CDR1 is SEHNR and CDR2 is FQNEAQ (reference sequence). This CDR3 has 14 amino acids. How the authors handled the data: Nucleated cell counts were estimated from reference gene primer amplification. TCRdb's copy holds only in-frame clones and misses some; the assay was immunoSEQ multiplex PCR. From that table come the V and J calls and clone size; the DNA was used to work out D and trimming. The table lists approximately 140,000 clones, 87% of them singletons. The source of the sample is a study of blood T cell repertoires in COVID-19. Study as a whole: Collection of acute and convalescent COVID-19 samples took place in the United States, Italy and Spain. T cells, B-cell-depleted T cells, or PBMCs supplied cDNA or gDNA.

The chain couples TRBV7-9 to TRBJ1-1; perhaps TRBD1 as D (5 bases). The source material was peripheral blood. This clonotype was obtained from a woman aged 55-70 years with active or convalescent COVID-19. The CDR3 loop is CASSLAQAKTEAFF. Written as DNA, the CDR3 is TGTGCCAGCAGCTTAGCACAGGCCAAGACTGAAGCTTTCTTT. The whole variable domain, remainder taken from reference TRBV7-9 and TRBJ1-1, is DTGVSQNPRHKITKRGQNVTFRCDPISEHNRLYWYRQTLGQGPEFLTYFQNEAQLEKSRLLSDRFSAERPKGSFSTLEIQRTEQGDSAMYLCASSLAQAKTEAFFGQGTRLTVV.